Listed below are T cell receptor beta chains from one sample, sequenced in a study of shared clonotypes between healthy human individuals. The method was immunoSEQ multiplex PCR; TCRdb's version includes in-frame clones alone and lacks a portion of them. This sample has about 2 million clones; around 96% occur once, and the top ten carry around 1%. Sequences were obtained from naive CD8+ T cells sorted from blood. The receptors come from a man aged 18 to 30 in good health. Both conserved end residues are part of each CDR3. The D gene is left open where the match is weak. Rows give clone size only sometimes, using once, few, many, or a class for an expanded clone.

DNA: TGTGCCAGCAGCGTCTCAGGGACGAATGAAAAACTGTTTTTT; CDR3: CASSVSGTNEKLFF; V: TRBV9; length: 14; D: NA; size: NA; J: TRBJ1-4
DNA: TGTGCCAGCAGGTTGGGTTATGGCTACACCTTC; CDR3: CASRLGYGYTF; V: TRBV28; length: 11; D: NA; size: NA; J: TRBJ1-2
DNA: TGTGCCAGCAGCCCAGAGACAGGGGGTGAGCAGTTCTTC; CDR3: CASSPETGGEQFF; V: TRBV5-4; length: 13; D: TRBD1; size: NA; J: TRBJ2-1
DNA: TGTGCCAGCAGCCCCTCGAGACGCGGCACCGGGGAGCTGTTTTTT; CDR3: CASSPSRRGTGELFF; V: TRBV13; length: 15; D: NA; size: NA; J: TRBJ2-2
DNA: TGTGCCAGCAGCTTAGTGAGTTCGGGGTACGAGCAGTACTTC; CDR3: CASSLVSSGYEQYF; V: TRBV11-2; length: 14; D: NA; size: NA; J: TRBJ2-7
DNA: TGTGCCAGCAGCCGCCACGGAGGGGGCTCTGACTATGGCTACACCTTC; CDR3: CASSRHGGGSDYGYTF; V: TRBV11-2; length: 16; D: TRBD1; size: NA; J: TRBJ1-2
DNA: TGCGCCAGCAGCCAAGACTTTCCGGGACAGCCTAACACTGAAGCTTTCTTT; CDR3: CASSQDFPGQPNTEAFF; V: TRBV4-3; length: 17; D: TRBD1; size: NA; J: TRBJ1-1
DNA: TGTGCCAGCAGCGTATACCCGGGGACAACCTCAGATACGCAGTATTTT; CDR3: CASSVYPGTTSDTQYF; V: TRBV9; length: 16; D: NA; size: NA; J: TRBJ2-3
DNA: TGTGCCAGCAGCCCGTCGGCGGGGGAGTTCACAGATACGCAGTATTTT; CDR3: CASSPSAGEFTDTQYF; V: TRBV27; length: 16; D: TRBD2; size: NA; J: TRBJ2-3
DNA: TGTGCCAGCAGTTTAGCGTCTCAGGGTCTGACCCAGTACTTC; CDR3: CASSLASQGLTQYF; V: TRBV28; length: 14; D: NA; size: NA; J: TRBJ2-5
DNA: TGTGCCAGCAGCCCCTCTCTAGGGAAAGGGCTCGCGGAAGCTTTCTTT; CDR3: CASSPSLGKGLAEAFF; V: TRBV13; length: 16; D: NA; size: NA; J: TRBJ1-1
DNA: TGTGCCAGCAGTTTAAGCTCTAGCGGGAATTTTTATGTAGATGAGCAGTTCTTC; CDR3: CASSLSSSGNFYVDEQFF; V: TRBV27; length: 18; D: TRBD2; size: NA; J: TRBJ2-1
DNA: TGCGCCAGCAGCCAAGATTGGGGGCTCGCGGACTATGGCTACACCTTC; CDR3: CASSQDWGLADYGYTF; V: TRBV4-3; length: 16; D: NA; size: NA; J: TRBJ1-2
DNA: TGTGCCAGTAGTCTAATCATGGGTCCCCCTGAAGCTTTCTTT; CDR3: CASSLIMGPPEAFF; V: TRBV19; length: 14; D: NA; size: NA; J: TRBJ1-1
DNA: TGTGCCAGCAGCGCTACCCCGGGGGGACAGGGGGACGCACGCTACGAGCAGTACTTC; CDR3: CASSATPGGQGDARYEQYF; V: TRBV2; length: 19; D: TRBD1; size: NA; J: TRBJ2-7
DNA: TGTGCCAGTAGTATCCTGGGCACTGAAGCTTTCTTT; CDR3: CASSILGTEAFF; V: TRBV19; length: 12; D: NA; size: NA; J: TRBJ1-1
DNA: TGTGCCAGCAGCTACAGGGGGCACACCGGGGAGCTGTTTTTT; CDR3: CASSYRGHTGELFF; V: TRBV7-9; length: 14; D: TRBD1; size: NA; J: TRBJ2-2
DNA: TGTGCCAGCAGCTCCCGGACAGATAGCACAGATACGCAGTATTTT; CDR3: CASSSRTDSTDTQYF; V: TRBV7-9; length: 15; D: NA; size: once; J: TRBJ2-3
DNA: TGTGCCAGCAGTGAGGGCACTAGTTGGTACGAGCAGTACTTC; CDR3: CASSEGTSWYEQYF; V: TRBV2; length: 14; D: NA; size: NA; J: TRBJ2-7
DNA: TGTGCCAGCAGTCCTCTTGTGGGGGACCGGGAGACCCAGTACTTC; CDR3: CASSPLVGDRETQYF; V: TRBV27; length: 15; D: NA; size: NA; J: TRBJ2-5
DNA: TGTGCCAGCAGCTTAGGGAGAGGGTGGGGATTGAACTATGGCTACACCTTC; CDR3: CASSLGRGWGLNYGYTF; V: TRBV13; length: 17; D: NA; size: NA; J: TRBJ1-2
DNA: TGTGCCAGCAGCCCCCAAGGACAGGGAGGCACTGAAGCTTTCTTT; CDR3: CASSPQGQGGTEAFF; V: TRBV9; length: 15; D: TRBD1; size: NA; J: TRBJ1-1
DNA: TGCGCCAGCAGTGAGCTTTCCGCCTACGAGCAGTACTTC; CDR3: CASSELSAYEQYF; V: TRBV10-1; length: 13; D: NA; size: NA; J: TRBJ2-7
DNA: TGTGCCAGCAGCTTGGAACATCCCACAGGGTCGTATGGCTACACCTTC; CDR3: CASSLEHPTGSYGYTF; V: TRBV5-4; length: 16; D: NA; size: NA; J: TRBJ1-2
DNA: TGTGCCAGCTCACCCGGGACTGAGCAGTTCTTC; CDR3: CASSPGTEQFF; V: TRBV18; length: 11; D: NA; size: NA; J: TRBJ2-1
DNA: TGTGCCATCAGTGAGTCCGGGACAGGGAGGAAGGAGGATCAGCCCCAGCATTTT; CDR3: CAISESGTGRKEDQPQHF; V: TRBV10-3; length: 18; D: TRBD1; size: NA; J: TRBJ1-5
DNA: TGCGCCAGTGGGCCGGGACAGGGGTTGAACACCGGGGAGCTGTTTTTT; CDR3: CASGPGQGLNTGELFF; V: TRBV10-1; length: 16; D: TRBD1; size: NA; J: TRBJ2-2
DNA: TGTGCCAGCAGCTTTTCTGGCGAGCAGTACTTC; CDR3: CASSFSGEQYF; V: TRBV5-4; length: 11; D: NA; size: NA; J: TRBJ2-7
DNA: TGTGCCAGTAGCCCCGGAGGCCCGGCAACTAATGAAAAACTGTTTTTT; CDR3: CASSPGGPATNEKLFF; V: TRBV19; length: 16; D: NA; size: NA; J: TRBJ1-4
DNA: TGCGCCAGCAGCCACCATCCGGGACAGGGATCGAACACTGAAGCTTTCTTT; CDR3: CASSHHPGQGSNTEAFF; V: TRBV4-1; length: 17; D: TRBD1; size: NA; J: TRBJ1-1
DNA: TGTGCCAGCAGTTGGCTCCAGGGGGGGACGGATACGCAGTATTTT; CDR3: CASSWLQGGTDTQYF; V: TRBV6-6; length: 15; D: NA; size: NA; J: TRBJ2-3
DNA: TGCGCCAGCAGCCATGACAGTCCCACCGGGGAGCTGTTTTTT; CDR3: CASSHDSPTGELFF; V: TRBV5-1; length: 14; D: NA; size: NA; J: TRBJ2-2
DNA: TGTGCCAGCAGTTCCCGTTATAACCCCTCGGGACAGGGAGGTGAAAAACTGTTTTTT; CDR3: CASSSRYNPSGQGGEKLFF; V: TRBV27; length: 19; D: TRBD1; size: NA; J: TRBJ1-4
DNA: TGTGCCAGCAGCTCCTTGGCGGGAGGGCTATCCAATGAGCAGTTCTTC; CDR3: CASSSLAGGLSNEQFF; V: TRBV5-4; length: 16; D: TRBD2; size: NA; J: TRBJ2-1
DNA: TGTGCCAGTTCCCTTCTTGGAACTAATGAAAAACTGTTTTTT; CDR3: CASSLLGTNEKLFF; V: TRBV27; length: 14; D: NA; size: NA; J: TRBJ1-4
DNA: TGTGCCAGCAGCCAAGATCCGGGGGCCGGCGGGGAGCTGTTTTTT; CDR3: CASSQDPGAGGELFF; V: TRBV14; length: 15; D: NA; size: NA; J: TRBJ2-2
DNA: TGTGCCAGCAGCCCCGAGTGGAGTACCGGGGAGCTGTTTTTT; CDR3: CASSPEWSTGELFF; V: TRBV7-3; length: 14; D: NA; size: NA; J: TRBJ2-2
DNA: TGTGCCAGCAGCTGGGTGACCAGCACAGATACGCAGTATTTT; CDR3: CASSWVTSTDTQYF; V: TRBV7-2; length: 14; D: NA; size: NA; J: TRBJ2-3
DNA: TGTGCCAGCAGCGTAGACGGACTAGCTTTTAATGAGCAGTTCTTC; CDR3: CASSVDGLAFNEQFF; V: TRBV9; length: 15; D: TRBD2; size: NA; J: TRBJ2-1
DNA: TGTGCCAGCAGTGCCGGTGGGGTTCCCTACGAGCAGTACTTC; CDR3: CASSAGGVPYEQYF; V: TRBV27; length: 14; D: NA; size: NA; J: TRBJ2-7
DNA: TGTGCCTGGAGGTCAGTTGGGGACTATGGCTACACCTTC; CDR3: CAWRSVGDYGYTF; V: TRBV30; length: 13; D: NA; size: NA; J: TRBJ1-2
DNA: TGTGCCAGCAGCTTAACGACAGGTTCCTACGAGCAGTACTTC; CDR3: CASSLTTGSYEQYF; V: TRBV7-9; length: 14; D: NA; size: NA; J: TRBJ2-7
DNA: TGTGCCAGCAGTATAACAGGGGTCAATTCACCCCTCCACTTT; CDR3: CASSITGVNSPLHF; V: TRBV27; length: 14; D: TRBD1; size: NA; J: TRBJ1-6
DNA: TGTGCCAGCAGCAAGACAGTGAACACTGAAGCTTTCTTT; CDR3: CASSKTVNTEAFF; V: TRBV4-2; length: 13; D: NA; size: once; J: TRBJ1-1